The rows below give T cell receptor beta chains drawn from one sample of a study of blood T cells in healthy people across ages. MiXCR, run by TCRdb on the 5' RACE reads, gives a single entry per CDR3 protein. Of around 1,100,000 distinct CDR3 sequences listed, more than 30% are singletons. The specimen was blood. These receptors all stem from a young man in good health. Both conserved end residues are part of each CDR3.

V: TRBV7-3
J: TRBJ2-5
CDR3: CASSNPQGRNEQYF

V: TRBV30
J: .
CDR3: CAWKTAGDQETQYF

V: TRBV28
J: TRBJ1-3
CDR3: CASRYPGQGATIYF

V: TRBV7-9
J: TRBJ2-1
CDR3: CASLRPYYNEQFF

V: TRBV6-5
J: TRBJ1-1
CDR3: CASTLSGNTEAFF

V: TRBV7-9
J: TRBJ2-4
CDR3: CASSSPGGGTVAKNIQYF

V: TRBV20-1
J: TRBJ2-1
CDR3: CSAREVATGGYEPFF

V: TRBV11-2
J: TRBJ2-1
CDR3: CASSARPRPMAQGTYNEQFF

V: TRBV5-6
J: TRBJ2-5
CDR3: CASSFHRGEQYF

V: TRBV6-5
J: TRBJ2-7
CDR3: CASSLRQGGLYEQYF

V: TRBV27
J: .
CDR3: CASSTLVVGYNEQYF

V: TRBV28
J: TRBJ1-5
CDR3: CASSSGRQPQHF

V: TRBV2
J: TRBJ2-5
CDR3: CASRWDKEGQVYQETQYF

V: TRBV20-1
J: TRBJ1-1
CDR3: CRPASPDLNTEAFF

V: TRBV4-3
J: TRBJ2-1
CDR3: CASSQYAGDNEQFF

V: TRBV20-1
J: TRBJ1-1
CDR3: CSASWAGGDTEAFF

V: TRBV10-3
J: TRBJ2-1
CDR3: CAISEATGAVKVFF

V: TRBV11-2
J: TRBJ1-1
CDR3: CASSQSGTGNTEAFF

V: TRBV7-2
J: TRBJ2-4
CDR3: CASSSGTSKNIQYF

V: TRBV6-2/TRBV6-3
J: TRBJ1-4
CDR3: CASSYRGFGEKLFF

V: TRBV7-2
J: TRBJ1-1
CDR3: CASSLGGTGQWAFF

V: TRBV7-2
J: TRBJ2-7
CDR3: CASSPPDRYYEQYF

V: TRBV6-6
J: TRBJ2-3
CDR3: CASSADRPHTTDTQYF

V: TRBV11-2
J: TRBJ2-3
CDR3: CASSLNPGSNVGTQYF

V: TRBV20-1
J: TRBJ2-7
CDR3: CSARRQSSYEQYF

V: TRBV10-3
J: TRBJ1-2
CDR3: CAISSGTATNYGYTF

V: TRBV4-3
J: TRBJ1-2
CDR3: CASSQGLRGDRGYGYTF

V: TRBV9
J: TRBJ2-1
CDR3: CASSVLAGVSNEQFF

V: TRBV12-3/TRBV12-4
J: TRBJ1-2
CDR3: CASSPTGDGYTF

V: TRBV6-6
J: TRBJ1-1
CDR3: CASSPGVLTEAFF

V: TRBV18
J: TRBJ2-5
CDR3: CASSPPDRERETQYF

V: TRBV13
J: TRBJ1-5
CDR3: CASSLGLEGGNQPQHF

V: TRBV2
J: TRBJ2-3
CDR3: CASSEQTGRADTQYF

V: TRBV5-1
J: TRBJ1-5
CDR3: CASSLGPPAYSNQPQHF

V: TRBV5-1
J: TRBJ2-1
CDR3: CASSLTPGGPYNEQFF

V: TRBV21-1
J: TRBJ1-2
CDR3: CASSKEGLRLYHRRYTF

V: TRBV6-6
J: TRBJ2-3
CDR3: CASILLATSTDTQYF

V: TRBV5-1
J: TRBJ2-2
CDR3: CASSLDLTSGFTGELFF

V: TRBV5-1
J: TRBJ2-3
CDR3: CASKRGGGDTQYF

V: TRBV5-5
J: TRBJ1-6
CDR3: CASSLWAGCNSPLHF

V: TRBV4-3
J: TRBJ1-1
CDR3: CASSRDQLGTEAFF

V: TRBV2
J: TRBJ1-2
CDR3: CASSEEPGGYTF

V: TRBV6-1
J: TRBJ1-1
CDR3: CASSGGNMNTEAFF

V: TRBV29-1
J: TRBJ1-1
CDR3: CSVEGGLNTEAFF

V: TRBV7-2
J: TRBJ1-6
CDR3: CASRVRVGNSPLHF

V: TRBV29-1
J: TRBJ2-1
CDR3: CSASGTGYNEQFF

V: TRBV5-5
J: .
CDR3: CASSSDRGVDNEQYF

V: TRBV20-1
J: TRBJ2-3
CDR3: CSAGLQGLSGDTQYF

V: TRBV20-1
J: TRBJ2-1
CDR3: CSAMDYNEQFF

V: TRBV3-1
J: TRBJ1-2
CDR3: CASSQGWGLGYGYTF

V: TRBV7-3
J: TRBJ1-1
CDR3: CASSLGQGILNTEAFF

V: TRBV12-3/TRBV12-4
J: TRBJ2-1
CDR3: CASSLVSRGLRILSYNEQFF